The T cell receptor (beta chain) under discussion was sequenced for a study of regulatory T cells in long-lasting Graves disease. Overall study findings and caveats: Newly diagnosed patients had higher TCR diversity than persistent Graves' patients did. New patients shared around 920 public clonotypes, fewer than the roughly 2,600 shared by persistent patients.

Noted time point: newly diagnosed GD, antithyroid drugs for less than 3 months. Isolated PBMC RNA provided the starting material for the TCR library. This clonotype has a count of ten or more. No antigen is known for it. Germline loops: CDR1 SEHNR, CDR2 FQNEAQ (reference sequence). The length of the CDR3 is 13 residues. V dropped 4 bases and J dropped 6; count of bases not matched to a gene: 3. Investigators prepared the TCR beta libraries by applying iRepertoire HTBI primers and Arm-PCR of CDR3 regions. TCRdb used MiXCR to reprocess the multiplex PCR reads, holding one entry per CDR3 protein. The table includes around 500,000 distinct CDR3 sequences, about 14% detected once. A further study also used this sample, focusing on T cells in Graves' hyperthyroidism and ophthalmopathy.

The sample consisted of peripheral blood mononuclear cells (PBMCs), taken at new diagnosis, from a patient treated with antithyroid drugs. V and J are TRBV7-9 and TRBJ1-1, with 9 bases identical to TRBD1. This TCR was recovered from a young man with Graves disease. The CDR3 DNA reads as TGTGCCAGCAGCTCCCGGACAGGGGCTGAAGCTTTCTTT. It specifies CASSSRTGAEAFF.